This passage covers 31 T cell receptor beta chains from one sample sequenced in a study of control samples from healthy donors and cancer patients. Assay: immunoSEQ multiplex PCR; the TCRdb copy retains only in-frame clones and omits some. The data contain around 86,000 clones, roughly 90% of them singletons. Sequenced input: PBMCs. Every receptor here comes from a woman aged 60 to 75 with head and neck cancer.

The chain joins TRBV7-9 to TRBJ2-7, with TRBD2 matching over 10 bases. This CDR3 is 16 amino acids long. Per the germline V gene, CDR1 is SEHNR and CDR2 is FQNEAQ (reference sequence). V lost 5 bases and J lost 0; bases outside the gene matches: 7. CDR3 amino acids: CASSPIGTSDSYEQYF. In nucleotides, the CDR3 is TGTGCCAGCAGCCCTATAGGGACTAGCGACTCCTACGAGCAGTACTTC.

The V and J genes are TRBV30 and TRBJ2-6; D is perhaps TRBD1 (5 bases). Germline CDR1 is GTSNPN and CDR2 is SVGIG (reference sequence). CDR3 length: 14 residues. V was cut by 3 bases and J by 4 bases, with 10 bases left in between. The CDR3 coding sequence is TGTGCCTGGAGAGCAGGGTTCGGGGCCAACGTCCTGACTTTC. Its protein is CAWRAGFGANVLTF.

V gene TRBV7-2 combines with J gene TRBJ2-3, with 7 bases matching TRBD2. CDR3 length equals 16 residues. J was trimmed by 2 bases and V by 3 bases; bases with no gene match: 8. Looked up from germline, CDR1 is SGHTA and CDR2 is FQGNSA. For the CDR3, the DNA is TGTGCCAGCAGCTTTCTTCGAGCGGGGTCCACAGATACGCAGTATTTT. It codes for CASSFLRAGSTDTQYF. Full variable domain (missing parts from reference TRBV7-2 and TRBJ2-3): GAGVSQSPSNKVTEKGKDVELRCDPISGHTALYWYRQSLGQGLEFLIYFQGNSAPDKSGLPSDRFSAERTGGSVSTLTIQRTQQEDSAVYLCASSFLRAGSTDTQYFGPGTRLTVL.

This chain uses TRBV6-6 with TRBJ1-6; possibly TRBD1 for D (5 bases). Trimming cost V 5 bases and J 7 bases, with 6 bases left between them. This CDR3 is built from 12 residues. Germline values: CDR1 MNHNY, CDR2 SVGAGI (reference sequence). The CDR3 DNA follows: TGTGCCAGCAGTCGACAGAATTCACCCCTCCACTTT. This gives the protein CASSRQNSPLHF.

This clone was seen a single time. The chain has TRBV3-1 (or the pseudogene TRBV3-2) and TRBJ2-3, with TRBD2 identical over 14 bases. Trimming took 0 bases from V and 2 from J; bases not matched to a gene: 13. Looked up from germline, CDR1 is LGHDT and CDR2 is YNNKEL (reference sequence). The CDR3 has 21 amino acids. The CDR3 DNA reads TGTGCCAGCAGCCAAGATGGGACTAGCGGGAGTTATATCCGGTCCACAGATACGCAGTATTTT. Translated: CASSQDGTSGSYIRSTDTQYF.

The V call is TRBV4-2, the J call TRBJ1-1; 7 nucleotides align to TRBD1. Germline CDR1 LGHNA, CDR2 YNFKEQ. The CDR3 is 15 residues long. V lost 3 bases to trimming and J lost 1 base; unmatched junction nucleotides: 5. The CDR3 region is CASSHGGGRNTEAFF. The CDR3, as DNA: TGTGCCAGCAGCCATGGAGGGGGCAGGAACACTGAAGCTTTCTTT.

The V call is TRBV7-2, the J call TRBJ2-7; 13 positions match TRBD2. CDR1 is SGHTA and CDR2 is FQGNSA in the germline V gene. CDR3 length: 15 residues. The V and J ends lost 5 bases and 6 bases, in that order; junction bases with no gene match: 7. This CDR3 is CASSHLTSGRFEQYF. CDR3 coding DNA: TGTGCCAGCAGCCATCTGACTAGCGGGAGGTTCGAGCAGTACTTC.

This clone was picked up one time. The chain links TRBV4-2 to TRBJ2-7; no clear D. V was shortened by 6 bases and J by 2 bases, with 14 bases between the two germline ends. The CDR3 has 14 amino acids. Germline V CDR1 and CDR2: LGHNA, YNFKEQ. The CDR3 is CASRLTLTAYEQYF. The CDR3 DNA reads TGTGCCAGCAGGCTCACGTTGACTGCCTACGAGCAGTACTTC.

The rearrangement uses TRBV10-3 and TRBJ1-5, with TRBD1 matching over 10 bases. CDR1 and CDR2 (germline): ENHRY, SYGVKD. This CDR3 has 16 residues. J lost 2 bases, V lost 3 bases, and 4 bases had no gene match. CDR3 DNA sequence: TGTGCCATCAGTGACGCCGGGACAGGGGGCAATCAGCCCCAGCATTTT. Its protein is CAISDAGTGGNQPQHF.

V usage is TRBV5-1 and J usage is TRBJ2-4; TRBD1 is a possible D gene (6 bases). CDR1 SGHRS and CDR2 YFSETQ come from the germline V gene. This CDR3 has 15 residues. The V end was cut by 4 bases, the J end by 6 bases, with 17 bases between. CDR3 residues: CASSDTGTLVNIQYF. The DNA for the CDR3 is TGCGCCAGCAGCGACACAGGGACGTTAGTAAACATTCAGTACTTC.

The chain couples TRBV2 to TRBJ2-1; perhaps D is TRBD1 or TRBD2 (5 bases each). This CDR3 has 17 amino acids. CDR1 is SNHLY, CDR2 FYNNEI, per germline. V was trimmed by 4 bases and J by 6 bases, leaving 22 bases between them. The CDR3 here is CASSAGQGRLGGNEQFF. In DNA, the CDR3 is TGTGCCAGCAGTGCTGGTCAGGGAAGGTTAGGAGGCAATGAGCAGTTCTTC.

The CDR3 protein is CASSRDRGGYGYTF. CDR3 bases: TGTGCCAGCAGCCGGGACAGGGGAGGCTATGGCTACACCTTC. The chain is built from TRBV7-8 and TRBJ1-2, with TRBD1 identical over 10 bases. Germline CDR1 reads SGHVS; CDR2 reads FQNEAQ. The CDR3 covers 14 residues. V was pared by 5 bases and J by 4 bases, with 4 bases of the junction left unmatched.

V gene TRBV5-1 combines with J gene TRBJ2-1, with 9 bases fitting TRBD1. In germline, CDR1 is SGHRS, CDR2 YFSETQ. After removal of 0 bases from V and 6 bases from J, the junction contained 4 bases not matched to a gene. CDR3 length: 15 amino acids. CDR3 sequence: CASSLVGQGTNEQFF. The CDR3 DNA follows: TGCGCCAGCAGCTTGGTGGGACAGGGTACCAATGAGCAGTTCTTC. Drawing the rest from reference TRBV5-1 and TRBJ2-1, the complete variable domain is KAGVTQTPRYLIKTRGQQVTLSCSPISGHRSVSWYQQTPGQGLQFLFEYFSETQRNKGNFPGRFSGRQFSNSRSEMNVSTLELGDSALYLCASSLVGQGTNEQFFGPGTRLTVL.

The chain employs TRBV4-3 and TRBJ1-1, with D possibly matching TRBD1 (5 bases). This CDR3 comprises 14 residues. Germline values: CDR1 LGHNA, CDR2 YSLEER. V gave up 0 bases and J gave up 5 bases, with 10 bases separating them. The CDR3 reads CASSQDRVGTEAFF. The DNA for the CDR3 is TGCGCCAGCAGCCAAGACAGGGTCGGGACTGAAGCTTTCTTT.

The genes are TRBV23-1 and TRBJ1-1; D gene ambiguous. TRBV23-1 is known as an ORF, though its function is uncertain. The CDR3 length is 15 residues. V lost 1 base to trimming and J lost 1 base, with 10 bases between them. The CDR3 reads CASSQWSGENTEAFF. DNA of the CDR3: TGCGCCAGCAGTCAATGGTCGGGAGAGAACACTGAAGCTTTCTTT.

This chain connects TRBV9 to TRBJ2-7; a possible D gene is TRBD2 (5 bases). This CDR3 comprises 15 residues. V was cut by 4 bases and J by 0 bases, with 14 bases left in between. CDR1 and CDR2 (germline): SGDLS, YYNGEE. The CDR3 protein is CASSPLAISSYEQYF. DNA for the CDR3: TGTGCCAGCAGCCCCTTAGCGATAAGCTCCTACGAGCAGTACTTC.

The chain recombines TRBV29-1 with TRBJ1-1; D is possibly TRBD1 (5 bases). Germline V gene sequence: CDR1 SQVTM, CDR2 ANQGSEA. The V and J ends lost 8 bases and 5 bases respectively, with 15 bases between them. The CDR3 is made up of 12 amino acids. This CDR3 is CSSRQSATEAFF. The CDR3 nucleotides read TGCAGCTCGCGACAGAGCGCGACTGAAGCTTTCTTT. Full variable domain (missing parts from reference TRBV29-1 and TRBJ1-1): SAVISQKPSRDICQRGTSLTIQCQVDSQVTMMFWYRQQPGQSLTLIATANQGSEATYESGFVIDKFPISRPNLTFSTLTVSNMSPEDSSIYLCSSRQSATEAFFGQGTRLTVV.

V gene TRBV6-5 combines with J gene TRBJ2-1, with TRBD2 matching 10 bases. J gave up 6 bases and V 7 bases, and 9 bases lay outside the gene matches. Germline CDR1 MNHEY, CDR2 SVGAGI. The CDR3 spans 15 residues. For the CDR3, the DNA is TGTGCCAGCACCCAAACAAGGACTAGCGGCAATGAGCAGTTCTTC. Translating gives CASTQTRTSGNEQFF.

The chain is built from TRBV5-4 and TRBJ2-7; TRBD2 matches at 14 bases. This CDR3 region has 18 residues. Losses at the gene ends were 2 bases for V and 0 bases for J; bases not matched to a gene: 7. Germline CDR1 is SGHNT and CDR2 is YYREEE (reference sequence). The CDR3 is CASSFGTSGSMGSYEQYF. DNA of the CDR3: TGTGCCAGCAGCTTTGGGACTAGCGGGAGTATGGGCTCCTACGAGCAGTACTTC.

The chain joins TRBV4-3 to TRBJ2-3; D possibly corresponds to TRBD1 (6 bases). The CDR3 length is 16 residues. V was shortened by 0 bases and J by 0 bases, with 10 bases between the two germline ends. Germline V lookup: CDR1 LGHNA, CDR2 YSLEER. The CDR3 reads CASSQDGTFSTDTQYF. The CDR3 region has the DNA TGCGCCAGCAGCCAAGACGGGACATTTAGCACAGATACGCAGTATTTT.

This rearrangement joins TRBV20-1 to TRBJ2-1, with D perhaps TRBD1 or TRBD2 (7 bases each). V lost 3 bases and J 5 bases, leaving 20 bases between the germline ends. The germline gives CDR1 DFQATT, CDR2 SNEGSKA (reference sequence). The length of the CDR3 is 16 residues. CDR3 DNA: TGCAGTGCTAGTAACTATCAGGGGGGGATCCACAATGAGCAGTTCTTC. Protein: CSASNYQGGIHNEQFF.

This chain connects TRBV19 to TRBJ2-2; 7 bases line up with TRBD1. Looked up from germline, CDR1 is LNHDA and CDR2 is SQIVND (reference sequence). The CDR3 is 15 residues long. J gave up 1 base and V 5 bases, and 4 bases lay outside the gene matches. The CDR3 DNA reads TGTGCCAGTAGTCCGGGACAGAAGAACACCGGGGAGCTGTTTTTT. It specifies CASSPGQKNTGELFF.

The V and J genes are TRBV5-1 and TRBJ2-1; D unresolved. CDR1 is SGHRS and CDR2 is YFSETQ in the germline V gene. The CDR3 has 14 residues. Trimming took off 0 bases at V and 3 bases at J, with 7 bases between the two ends. The DNA for the CDR3 is TGCGCCAGCAGCTTGGCCGGATACTACAATGAGCAGTTCTTC. Translated: CASSLAGYYNEQFF.

This clone came up once. V gene TRBV3-1 (or the pseudogene TRBV3-2) combines with J gene TRBJ1-5; D is uncertain. The CDR3 runs to 13 residues. V gave up 3 bases and J gave up 5 bases, with 8 bases separating them. Germline V gene data show CDR1 as LGHDT and CDR2 as YNNKEL (reference sequence). The CDR3 spells CASSHGGDQPQHF. CDR3 nucleotide sequence: TGTGCCAGCAGCCATGGCGGCGATCAGCCCCAGCATTTT.

The V and J genes are TRBV13 and TRBJ2-3; D not resolved. The germline V and J ends were trimmed by 3 bases and 3 bases, with 13 bases remaining between them. The CDR3 runs to 15 residues. Germline CDR1 PRHDT, CDR2 FYEKMQ (reference sequence). In DNA, the CDR3 is TGTGCCAGCAGCTTTAGTGGGATGAAGACAGATACGCAGTATTTT. The encoded protein is CASSFSGMKTDTQYF.

The chain links TRBV18 to TRBJ1-1, with D unclear. Trimming took off 3 bases at V and 1 base at J, with 6 bases between the two ends. The CDR3 is made up of 13 amino acids. Germline CDR1 and CDR2: KGHSH and LQKENI. CDR3 sequence: CASSPTPNTEAFF. The CDR3 DNA is TGTGCCAGCTCACCGACACCGAACACTGAAGCTTTCTTT.

J is TRBJ1-5 and V is TRBV2; the D gene is possibly TRBD1 (5 bases). Germline CDR1 is SNHLY and CDR2 is FYNNEI. V gave up 4 bases and J gave up 1 base, with 11 bases separating them. This CDR3 has 15 amino acids. For the CDR3, the DNA is TGTGCCAGCAGTGTCTTTGAGGGGAGCAATCAGCCCCAGCATTTT. Protein sequence: CASSVFEGSNQPQHF. Full variable domain (remainder filled in from reference TRBV2 and TRBJ1-5): EPEVTQTPSHQVTQMGQEVILRCVPISNHLYFYWYRQILGQKVEFLVSFYNNEISEKSEIFDDQFSVERPDGSNFTLKIRSTKLEDSAMYFCASSVFEGSNQPQHFGDGTRLSIL.

This clone occurred a few times. This chain uses TRBV7-9 with TRBJ2-6, with D unclear. Germline values: CDR1 SEHNR, CDR2 FQNEAQ (reference sequence). This CDR3 region has 14 residues. V was cut by 1 base and J by 4 bases, with 5 bases left in between. The CDR3: CASSLEGGANVLTF. The CDR3 nucleotides read TGTGCCAGCAGCTTAGAAGGGGGGGCCAACGTCCTGACTTTC. Full variable domain (rest looked up from reference TRBV7-9 and TRBJ2-6): DTGVSQNPRHKITKRGQNVTFRCDPISEHNRLYWYRQTLGQGPEFLTYFQNEAQLEKSRLLSDRFSAERPKGSFSTLEIQRTEQGDSAMYLCASSLEGGANVLTFGAGSRLTVL.

This clone is labeled medium-sized (0.01 to 0.1%). J is TRBJ1-3 and V is TRBV9; 7 bases align to TRBD1. The CDR3 is made up of 14 amino acids. CDR1 and CDR2 from the germline V gene are SGDLS and YYNGEE. Losses at the gene ends were 4 bases for V and 1 base for J; bases not matched to a gene: 2. CDR3 in amino acids: CASSTGASGNTIYF. The CDR3 bases are TGTGCCAGCAGCACAGGGGCTTCTGGAAACACCATATATTTT.

This clone came up once. V gene TRBV30 combines with J gene TRBJ1-5, with TRBD1 identical over 11 bases. Trimming removed 2 bases from V and 6 bases from J; junction bases left unmatched: 3. This CDR3 contains 14 residues. Germline V lookup: CDR1 GTSNPN, CDR2 SVGIG (reference sequence). The CDR3 region is CAWSPGQGGQPQHF. The CDR3 bases are TGTGCCTGGAGTCCGGGACAGGGGGGTCAGCCCCAGCATTTT.

This sequence joins TRBV20-1 and TRBJ2-7, with 10 bases fitting TRBD1. Per the germline V gene, CDR1 is DFQATT and CDR2 is SNEGSKA (reference sequence). The CDR3 runs to 15 residues. The trim removed 3 bases at V and 3 bases at J, leaving 8 bases unmatched. CDR3: CSASGGQGLHYEQYF. The DNA for the CDR3 is TGCAGTGCTAGTGGGGGACAGGGGCTACACTACGAGCAGTACTTC.